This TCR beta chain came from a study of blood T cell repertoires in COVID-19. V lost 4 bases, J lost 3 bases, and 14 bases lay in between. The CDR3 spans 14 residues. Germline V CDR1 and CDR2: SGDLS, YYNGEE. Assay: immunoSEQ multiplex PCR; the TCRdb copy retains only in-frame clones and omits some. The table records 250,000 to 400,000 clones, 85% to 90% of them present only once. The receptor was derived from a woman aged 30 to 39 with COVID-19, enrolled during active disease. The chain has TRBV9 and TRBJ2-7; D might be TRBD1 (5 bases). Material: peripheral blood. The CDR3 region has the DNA TGTGCCAGCAGCTCCAGGGCCCCGATCTACGAGCAGTACTTC. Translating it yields CASSSRAPIYEQYF.